The present TCR beta chain was sequenced within a study of monozygotic twins with inflammatory bowel disease. Findings of the study overall: No single strong signal or clonotype associated with IBD was supported.

CDR1 and CDR2 (germline): SGHTA, FQGTGA. The CDR3 extends over 16 amino acids. For this clonotype: The antigen is unknown.

Each UMI, carrying a 6-nucleotide sample barcode, came from template switching. Amplification used two nested PCRs: 15 to 20 cycles, then 8 to 10 cycles, on TCRalpha/TCRbeta cDNA. TCRdb re-analyzed the 5' RACE reads; it lists each CDR3 protein once, without DNA. This repertoire includes about 210,000 distinct CDR3 sequences. Someone took a roughly 2.5 ml blood sample from each of the donors. Material for sequencing was blood. The chain employs TRBV7-3 and TRBJ2-7; TCRdb returns TRBD1, unconfirmable since there is no DNA. This receptor was obtained from a human donor with ulcerative colitis or Crohn's disease, or a healthy co-twin of an affected twin (not recorded which). CDR3 region: CASSLSSTGYGAEQYF.